This record concerns one TCR beta chain sequence. As yet, its antigen is unknown. RNA transcripts yielded amplified TCR beta CDR3 regions. The TCR CDR3 first-round RT-PCR relied on the HTBI primer set. From the multiplex PCR reads, TCRdb called clonotypes with MiXCR, one entry per CDR3 protein. The repertoire holds roughly 560,000 distinct CDR3 sequences, with about 14% as singletons. Inclusion characteristics of ophthalmopathy patients comprised a Clinical Activity Score of at least 3, a NOSPECS grade of at least 4, and duration under 3 months. A patient was excluded if there was uncontrolled infection, other autoimmune disease, pregnancy or lactation. Germline V CDR1 and CDR2: SEHNR, FQNEAQ (reference sequence). The CDR3 length is 13 residues. V was pared by 4 bases and J by 12 bases, with 15 bases between. This entry belongs to a study of T cells in Graves' hyperthyroidism and ophthalmopathy. Regarding the study as a whole: Most clonotypes that expanded in the thyroid above 0.001 also showed up in blood. Through a model of 13 V-J features, ophthalmopathy was separated from stable hyperthyroidism.

The chain joins TRBV7-9 to TRBJ1-4; a weak D match, TRBD1 (6 bases). The receptor's source is a woman aged 35 to 49 with Graves' ophthalmopathy. The material sequenced was blood. CDR3 nucleotides: TGTGCCAGCAGCTCCGAACAGGGAAAGGAACTGTTTTTT. Amino acids: CASSSEQGKELFF.